The rows below give T cell receptor beta chains drawn from one sample of a study of shared clonotypes between healthy human individuals. Assay: immunoSEQ multiplex PCR; the TCRdb copy retains only in-frame clones and omits some. Among over a million clones listed, roughly 97% were seen once. Specimen: naive CD4+ T cells sorted from blood. The receptors shown here come from a man aged 30 to 45 in good health. CDR3s include the opening cysteine and the closing phenylalanine or tryptophan. A D gene is named only where the DNA matches it firmly. The listing skips clone size in some rows; elsewhere it reads once, few, many or a size class.

CDR3nt: TGCGCCAGCAGCTTAGCGGGAGGCACCTACAATGAGCAGTTCTTC
CDR3aa: CASSLAGGTYNEQFF
len: 15
d_gene: TRBD2
abundance: NA
v_gene: TRBV5-1
j_gene: TRBJ2-1

CDR3nt: TGTGCCAGCGGATCCCGGGACAAGAACACCGGGGAGCTGTTTTTT
CDR3aa: CASGSRDKNTGELFF
len: 15
d_gene: NA
abundance: NA
v_gene: TRBV7-6
j_gene: TRBJ2-2

CDR3nt: TGTGCCAGCATGTTGACAGGAGCTAAGCCCCAGCATTTT
CDR3aa: CASMLTGAKPQHF
len: 13
d_gene: NA
abundance: once
v_gene: TRBV2
j_gene: TRBJ1-5

CDR3nt: TGCAGCGTTGCGAAGTACTCTGGAAACACCATATATTTT
CDR3aa: CSVAKYSGNTIYF
len: 13
d_gene: NA
abundance: NA
v_gene: TRBV29-1
j_gene: TRBJ1-3

CDR3nt: TGCGCCAGCAGCTTTCGACAGGGCCAAGAGACCCAGTACTTC
CDR3aa: CASSFRQGQETQYF
len: 14
d_gene: TRBD1
abundance: NA
v_gene: TRBV5-1
j_gene: TRBJ2-5

CDR3nt: TGTGCCAGCAAAATAAGGGGGCTCACAGATACGCAGTATTTT
CDR3aa: CASKIRGLTDTQYF
len: 14
d_gene: TRBD1
abundance: once
v_gene: TRBV6-1
j_gene: TRBJ2-3

CDR3nt: TGTGCCAGTAGTACTTCTCCCCCAGACAATGAGCAGTTCTTC
CDR3aa: CASSTSPPDNEQFF
len: 14
d_gene: NA
abundance: NA
v_gene: TRBV19
j_gene: TRBJ2-1

CDR3nt: TGTGCCAGCAGCTTGGTCAGAGGAAAAGCTTTCTTT
CDR3aa: CASSLVRGKAFF
len: 12
d_gene: NA
abundance: NA
v_gene: TRBV7-9
j_gene: TRBJ1-1

CDR3nt: TGTGCCAGCAGCTTTACGACAGGGGGGGGAGAAAAACTGTTTTTT
CDR3aa: CASSFTTGGGEKLFF
len: 15
d_gene: TRBD1
abundance: NA
v_gene: TRBV7-8
j_gene: TRBJ1-4

CDR3nt: TGTGCCAGCAGCTTAGTCTACCAGGCCAAGGCTTTTCAGTACTTC
CDR3aa: CASSLVYQAKAFQYF
len: 15
d_gene: NA
abundance: NA
v_gene: TRBV7-2
j_gene: TRBJ2-4

CDR3nt: TGTGCCAGCAGCATATCCCGGGCGGCAGCCGGGGAGCTGTTTTTT
CDR3aa: CASSISRAAAGELFF
len: 15
d_gene: NA
abundance: NA
v_gene: TRBV11-2
j_gene: TRBJ2-2

CDR3nt: TGCAGCGTTGGGTCCCTAGCGGGGGCCTACGAGCAGTACTTC
CDR3aa: CSVGSLAGAYEQYF
len: 14
d_gene: TRBD2
abundance: NA
v_gene: TRBV29-1
j_gene: TRBJ2-7

CDR3nt: TGTGCCTGGAGTGTATTGGTAGCGGGAGGATTAATGGTCAAACAAGAGCAGTTCTTC
CDR3aa: CAWSVLVAGGLMVKQEQFF
len: 19
d_gene: TRBD2
abundance: NA
v_gene: TRBV30
j_gene: TRBJ2-1

CDR3nt: TGTGCCAGCAGCTTAGAAGTGGGGGGCGAGCAGTACTTC
CDR3aa: CASSLEVGGEQYF
len: 13
d_gene: NA
abundance: NA
v_gene: TRBV11-3
j_gene: TRBJ2-7

CDR3nt: TGTGCCAGCAAAGGGGGGGAAATCAATGAGCAGTTCTTC
CDR3aa: CASKGGEINEQFF
len: 13
d_gene: NA
abundance: NA
v_gene: TRBV2
j_gene: TRBJ2-1

CDR3nt: TGTGCCAGCAGCATTGGGACCCAGTTTAGGAACTCCTACGAGCAGTACTTC
CDR3aa: CASSIGTQFRNSYEQYF
len: 17
d_gene: NA
abundance: NA
v_gene: TRBV11-2
j_gene: TRBJ2-7

CDR3nt: TGTGCCAGCAGCAACGTAGACAGACTTGAAGCTTTCTTT
CDR3aa: CASSNVDRLEAFF
len: 13
d_gene: NA
abundance: NA
v_gene: TRBV9
j_gene: TRBJ1-1

CDR3nt: TGCGCCAGCAGCCAAGACGCAGGGATGGGGGAAAAACTGTTTTTT
CDR3aa: CASSQDAGMGEKLFF
len: 15
d_gene: NA
abundance: NA
v_gene: TRBV4-1
j_gene: TRBJ1-4

CDR3nt: TGTGCCAGCAGGGCAGGGGAAGGGGAAAAACTGTTTTTT
CDR3aa: CASRAGEGEKLFF
len: 13
d_gene: NA
abundance: NA
v_gene: TRBV2
j_gene: TRBJ1-4

CDR3nt: TGTGCCAGTAGTGGGAACAGGGATGTTGAGACCCAGTACTTC
CDR3aa: CASSGNRDVETQYF
len: 14
d_gene: NA
abundance: NA
v_gene: TRBV19
j_gene: TRBJ2-5

CDR3nt: TGTGCCTGGAGTCCCCGGACAGGGTATAGAAACACCATATATTTT
CDR3aa: CAWSPRTGYRNTIYF
len: 15
d_gene: TRBD1
abundance: NA
v_gene: TRBV30
j_gene: TRBJ1-3

CDR3nt: TGTGCCAGCAGTCCCGGACTAGCGGTTTACAATGAGCAGTTCTTC
CDR3aa: CASSPGLAVYNEQFF
len: 15
d_gene: TRBD2
abundance: NA
v_gene: TRBV7-3
j_gene: TRBJ2-1

CDR3nt: TGTGCCAGCAGCTTGGACCAAACCGGCAAGAAAGAAAAACTGTTTTTT
CDR3aa: CASSLDQTGKKEKLFF
len: 16
d_gene: NA
abundance: NA
v_gene: TRBV5-6
j_gene: TRBJ1-4

CDR3nt: TGTGCCAGCAGCTTAGCGGGAGCGGTAGATACGCAGTATTTT
CDR3aa: CASSLAGAVDTQYF
len: 14
d_gene: NA
abundance: NA
v_gene: TRBV7-2
j_gene: TRBJ2-3

CDR3nt: TGTGCCAGCAGCTTAAAGGCGGGAGGGCTTGGTGAGACCCAGTACTTC
CDR3aa: CASSLKAGGLGETQYF
len: 16
d_gene: TRBD2
abundance: NA
v_gene: TRBV7-3
j_gene: TRBJ2-5

CDR3nt: TGCGCCAGCAGCTTGTGGGGACAGGGCTACGAGCAGTACTTC
CDR3aa: CASSLWGQGYEQYF
len: 14
d_gene: TRBD1
abundance: once
v_gene: TRBV5-1
j_gene: TRBJ2-7

CDR3nt: TGTGCCAGCAGTTTAGGATCTCTGAACACTGAAGCTTTCTTT
CDR3aa: CASSLGSLNTEAFF
len: 14
d_gene: NA
abundance: NA
v_gene: TRBV6-5
j_gene: TRBJ1-1

CDR3nt: TGTGCCAGCTCAACCGGGACAGGAGGCACTGAAGCTTTCTTT
CDR3aa: CASSTGTGGTEAFF
len: 14
d_gene: TRBD1
abundance: NA
v_gene: TRBV18
j_gene: TRBJ1-1

CDR3nt: TGTGCCAGCAGCTTACCCGGGGCTGGGCAGCCCCAGCATTTT
CDR3aa: CASSLPGAGQPQHF
len: 14
d_gene: NA
abundance: NA
v_gene: TRBV11-2
j_gene: TRBJ1-5

CDR3nt: TGTGCCAGCACCCGCCGCAGGGGGCCGAATCAGCCCCAGCATTTT
CDR3aa: CASTRRRGPNQPQHF
len: 15
d_gene: TRBD1
abundance: NA
v_gene: TRBV28
j_gene: TRBJ1-5

CDR3nt: TGTGCCAGTAGTAGCTACTCCGGGACTAGCGGGAGGGACGAGCAGTACTTC
CDR3aa: CASSSYSGTSGRDEQYF
len: 17
d_gene: TRBD2
abundance: NA
v_gene: TRBV19
j_gene: TRBJ2-7

CDR3nt: TGTGCCAGCAGCCCCGACAGGGGTGGGAGTCAGCCCCAGCATTTT
CDR3aa: CASSPDRGGSQPQHF
len: 15
d_gene: TRBD1
abundance: NA
v_gene: TRBV28
j_gene: TRBJ1-5

CDR3nt: TGCGCCAGCAGCTTGGAACAGGGTTACAATGATCAGTTCTTC
CDR3aa: CASSLEQGYNDQFF
len: 14
d_gene: NA
abundance: NA
v_gene: TRBV5-1
j_gene: TRBJ2-1

CDR3nt: TGCAGCGTTGAAAGGGGAGGAGATACGCAGTATTTT
CDR3aa: CSVERGGDTQYF
len: 12
d_gene: NA
abundance: NA
v_gene: TRBV29-1
j_gene: TRBJ2-3

CDR3nt: TGTGCCGCCAGGGGCGGGGCCCAAGAGACCCAGTACTTC
CDR3aa: CAARGGAQETQYF
len: 13
d_gene: NA
abundance: NA
v_gene: TRBV28
j_gene: TRBJ2-5

CDR3nt: TGTGCCAGCAGTCGGTCGGGCCGGACTGAAGAGACCCAGTACTTC
CDR3aa: CASSRSGRTEETQYF
len: 15
d_gene: NA
abundance: once
v_gene: TRBV11-2
j_gene: TRBJ2-5

CDR3nt: TGTGCCAGCAGTTATGGGGGGGATGGCAATCAGCCCCAGCATTTT
CDR3aa: CASSYGGDGNQPQHF
len: 15
d_gene: NA
abundance: NA
v_gene: TRBV6-5
j_gene: TRBJ1-5

CDR3nt: TGCGCCAGCAGCGGCAGGACAGACAATGAGCAGTTCTTC
CDR3aa: CASSGRTDNEQFF
len: 13
d_gene: NA
abundance: NA
v_gene: TRBV5-1
j_gene: TRBJ2-1

CDR3nt: TGTGCCAGCAGCCTGGGGAGGCCCTTGAACACTGAAGCTTTCTTT
CDR3aa: CASSLGRPLNTEAFF
len: 15
d_gene: NA
abundance: NA
v_gene: TRBV5-4
j_gene: TRBJ1-1

CDR3nt: TGTGCCAGCAGCTTGTCGATGAACACTGAAGCTTTCTTT
CDR3aa: CASSLSMNTEAFF
len: 13
d_gene: NA
abundance: once
v_gene: TRBV5-4
j_gene: TRBJ1-1

CDR3nt: TGTGCCAGCAGCTTAGAACTTGGGTCAGGCGGGGAGCTGTTTTTT
CDR3aa: CASSLELGSGGELFF
len: 15
d_gene: NA
abundance: NA
v_gene: TRBV11-3
j_gene: TRBJ2-2

CDR3nt: TGTGCCAGCAGCGACTTCCAAGGCCCCTACGAGCAGTACTTC
CDR3aa: CASSDFQGPYEQYF
len: 14
d_gene: NA
abundance: NA
v_gene: TRBV11-1
j_gene: TRBJ2-7

CDR3nt: TGTGCCAGCAGCTTTTGGGACCTAGTAAACAATGAGCAGTTCTTC
CDR3aa: CASSFWDLVNNEQFF
len: 15
d_gene: NA
abundance: NA
v_gene: TRBV5-5
j_gene: TRBJ2-1

CDR3nt: TGTGCCAGTAGTTTGGCACGCGCAGGGGTCGATAGCAATCAGCCCCAGCATTTT
CDR3aa: CASSLARAGVDSNQPQHF
len: 18
d_gene: NA
abundance: NA
v_gene: TRBV19
j_gene: TRBJ1-5

CDR3nt: TGTGCCAGCAGTCCGGACAGGGGGGGTGGCAATGAGCAGTTCTTC
CDR3aa: CASSPDRGGGNEQFF
len: 15
d_gene: TRBD1
abundance: NA
v_gene: TRBV6-5
j_gene: TRBJ2-1

CDR3nt: TGTGCCAGTAGTTCCACAGGGAAGTCTGGAAACACCATATATTTT
CDR3aa: CASSSTGKSGNTIYF
len: 15
d_gene: NA
abundance: NA
v_gene: TRBV19
j_gene: TRBJ1-3

CDR3nt: TGTGCCAGCAGTGAAGCACAACGGCTAGCGCCTTACAATGAGCAGTTCTTC
CDR3aa: CASSEAQRLAPYNEQFF
len: 17
d_gene: NA
abundance: NA
v_gene: TRBV6-1
j_gene: TRBJ2-1